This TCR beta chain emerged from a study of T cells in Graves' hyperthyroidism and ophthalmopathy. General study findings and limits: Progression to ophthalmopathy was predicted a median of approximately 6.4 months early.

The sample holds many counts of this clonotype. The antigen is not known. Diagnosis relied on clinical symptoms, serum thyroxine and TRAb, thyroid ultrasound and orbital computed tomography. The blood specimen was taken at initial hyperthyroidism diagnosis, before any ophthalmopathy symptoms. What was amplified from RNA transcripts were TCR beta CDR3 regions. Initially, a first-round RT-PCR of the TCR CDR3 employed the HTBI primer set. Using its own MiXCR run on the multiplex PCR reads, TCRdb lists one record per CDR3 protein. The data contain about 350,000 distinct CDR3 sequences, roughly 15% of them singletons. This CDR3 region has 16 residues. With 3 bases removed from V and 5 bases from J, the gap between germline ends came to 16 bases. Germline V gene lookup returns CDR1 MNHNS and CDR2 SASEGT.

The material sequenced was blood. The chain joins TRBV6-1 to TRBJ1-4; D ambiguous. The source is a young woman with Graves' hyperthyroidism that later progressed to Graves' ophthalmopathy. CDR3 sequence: CASSDLNFGVNEKLFF. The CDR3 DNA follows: TGTGCCAGCAGTGATCTAAACTTTGGGGTAAATGAAAAACTGTTTTTT.